This note documents a single T cell receptor (beta chain) sequence. V was cut by 8 bases and J by 4 bases, with 15 bases left in between. This CDR3 has 14 residues. This record comes from a study of OX40 agonist ivuxolimab in advanced cancers. Here immunoSEQ multiplex PCR was the method, and the copy in TCRdb shows in-frame clones only, minus some. The table shows roughly 100,000 clones, with 70% to 90% occurring only once. Sequenced material: CD4+ or CD8+ T cells sorted from blood, taken in a trial of the OX40 agonist ivuxolimab. This chain uses TRBV23-1 with TRBJ2-4; weak D call: TRBD1 (8 bases). TRBV23-1 is reported as an ORF; its role is uncertain. The sequence derives from an adult with an advanced solid tumor such as melanoma, head and neck, liver or kidney cancer. The CDR3 is CASGRGQEKNIQYF. DNA for the CDR3: TGCGCCAGCGGGAGGGGACAGGAAAAAAACATTCAGTACTTC.